This entry features one T cell receptor beta chain sequence. The antigen remains undetermined. This sample stems from a study of post-analysis software for immune sequencing data. Looking at the study overall: Recorded disease courses covered relapsing-remitting, secondary progressive and progressive-relapsing multiple sclerosis. Some patients had no subtype annotation.

Sequencing libraries made from TCR beta cDNA carried unique molecular identifiers. With roughly 0.9 to 10 million T cells as the source, a few hundred thousand cDNA molecules resulted. TCRdb ran MiXCR on the PCR reads and lists one entry per CDR3 protein. Of approximately 730,000 distinct CDR3 sequences in the sample, roughly 27% were seen once. General study findings and limits: Roughly 5 TRBV segments occurring more often in patients than controls included TRBV5-6, TRBV5-1 and TRBV20-1. Compared against controls, patients with multiple sclerosis displayed significantly lower normalized Chao1 diversity.

The CDR3 covers 13 residues. Germline-derived CDR1 and CDR2 are DFQATT and SNEGSKA (reference sequence). V lost 1 base and J 2 bases, leaving 8 bases between the germline ends. The sample comprised blood. This chain joins TRBV20-1 and TRBJ2-5; D not certain. This receptor was taken from a girl aged 5-17 years with multiple sclerosis. The CDR3 reads CSARVNIQETQYF. The CDR3 nucleotides read TGCAGTGCTAGAGTGAACATACAAGAGACCCAGTACTTC.